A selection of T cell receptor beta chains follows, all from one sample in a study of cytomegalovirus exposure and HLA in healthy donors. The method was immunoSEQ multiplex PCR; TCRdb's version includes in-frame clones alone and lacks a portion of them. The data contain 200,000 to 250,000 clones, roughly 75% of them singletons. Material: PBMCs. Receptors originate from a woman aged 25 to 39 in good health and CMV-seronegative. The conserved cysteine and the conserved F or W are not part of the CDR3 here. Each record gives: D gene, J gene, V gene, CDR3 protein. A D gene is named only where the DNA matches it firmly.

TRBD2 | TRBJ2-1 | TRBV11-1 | ASSKRTSGGAIDEQF
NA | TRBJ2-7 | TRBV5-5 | ASSLEVVSEGQY
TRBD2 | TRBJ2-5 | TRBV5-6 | ASSLGKGGQETQY
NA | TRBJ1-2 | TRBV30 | AWTSGQIEGYT
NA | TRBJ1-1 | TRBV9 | ASSVVGAGNTEAF
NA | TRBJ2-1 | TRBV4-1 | ASSQDQNNEQF
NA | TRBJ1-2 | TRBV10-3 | AISESGLRDYT
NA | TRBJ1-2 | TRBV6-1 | ASTLGQTSYGYT
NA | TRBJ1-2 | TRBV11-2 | ASSLSSGTSGYT
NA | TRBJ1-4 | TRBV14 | ASSQVEWPNEKLF
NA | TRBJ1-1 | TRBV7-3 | ASSLNGGVTEAF
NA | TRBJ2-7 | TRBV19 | ASTTVGRGTSEQY
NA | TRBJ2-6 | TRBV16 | ASTPTGANVLT
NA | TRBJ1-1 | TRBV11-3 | ASSPDRDTEAF
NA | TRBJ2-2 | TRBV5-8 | ASSLRLAPEGIHGELF
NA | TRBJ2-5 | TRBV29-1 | SVIGLADAETQY
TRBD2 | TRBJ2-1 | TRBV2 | ASSEAALAGAGEQF
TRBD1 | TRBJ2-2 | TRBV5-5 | ASSSGVTGGFGELF
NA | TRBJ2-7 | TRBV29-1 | SVEIGAGEQY
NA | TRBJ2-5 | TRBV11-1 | ASSLQGTETQY
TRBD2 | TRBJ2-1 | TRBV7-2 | ASSPLGGGRASRYNEQF
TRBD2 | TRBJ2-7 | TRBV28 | ASSLPGTTYEQY
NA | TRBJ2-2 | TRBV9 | AISAPLLEMGHRPMLF
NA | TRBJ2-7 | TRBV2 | ASSVAQQSHEQY
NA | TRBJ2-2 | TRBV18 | ASSTLWGANTGELF
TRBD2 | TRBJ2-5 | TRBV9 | ASSVGASGGAWETQY
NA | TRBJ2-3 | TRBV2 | ASSDWSASTDTQY
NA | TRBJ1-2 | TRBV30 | AWSLGSFLRVGYT
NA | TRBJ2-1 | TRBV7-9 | ASSFPGLNEQF
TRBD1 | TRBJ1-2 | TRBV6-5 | ASSAGTVYGYT
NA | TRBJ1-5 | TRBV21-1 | ASSKKTQAEWPQH
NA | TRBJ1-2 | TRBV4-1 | ASSQDLTVYKANYGYT
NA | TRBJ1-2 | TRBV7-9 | ASSPSKGLGYT